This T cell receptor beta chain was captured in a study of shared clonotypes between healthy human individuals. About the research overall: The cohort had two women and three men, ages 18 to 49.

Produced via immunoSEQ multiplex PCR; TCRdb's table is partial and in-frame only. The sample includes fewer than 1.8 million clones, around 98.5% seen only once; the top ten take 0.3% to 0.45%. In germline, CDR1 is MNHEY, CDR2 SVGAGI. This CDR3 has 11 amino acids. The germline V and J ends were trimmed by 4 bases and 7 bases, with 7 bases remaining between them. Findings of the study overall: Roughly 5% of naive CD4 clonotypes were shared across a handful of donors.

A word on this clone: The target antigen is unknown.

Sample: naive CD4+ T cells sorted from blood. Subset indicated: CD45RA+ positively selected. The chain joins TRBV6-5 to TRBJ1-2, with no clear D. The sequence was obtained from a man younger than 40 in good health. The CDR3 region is CASSSSVGYTF. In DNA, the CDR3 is TGTGCCAGCAGTTCCTCGGTTGGCTACACCTTC.